Each of the 26 T cell receptor beta chains below was sequenced from the same sample in a study of CD8 T cells in ankylosing spondylitis. These receptors' antigens are unknown. The study, taken as a whole, reports: A TCR beta motif of about eight highly homologous variants seemed to mark ankylosing spondylitis blood.

TCRdb ran MiXCR on the 5' RACE reads and lists one entry per CDR3 protein. The data show about 390,000 distinct CDR3 sequences, with around 22% seen just once and about a sixth held by the top ten. Sequenced sample: blood, either unsorted or a sorted T cell fraction (not recorded which). Every receptor here comes from a male donor with ankylosing spondylitis.

Only a few counts were recorded for this clonotype. The V call is TRBV12-3 or TRBV12-4, the J call TRBJ1-6; D is uncertain. V was shortened by 7 bases and J by 7 bases, with 14 bases between the two germline ends. This CDR3 region has 14 residues. Here the CDR3 reads CASTNVDLNSPLHF. The CDR3 nucleotides read TGTGCCAGCACCAATGTCGATCTCAATTCACCCCTCCACTTT.

This clonotype was recorded only once. The chain employs TRBV20-1 and TRBJ2-2; no reliable D call. The V end was cut by 6 bases, the J end by 0 bases, with 20 bases between. Germline CDR1 is DFQATT and CDR2 is SNEGSKA (reference sequence). This CDR3 region has 17 residues. The CDR3 nucleotides read TGCAGTGCCAGATCCGGGCGATACCTCGCGAACACCGGGGAGCTGTTTTTT. Translating it yields CSARSGRYLANTGELFF.

This clonotype has just a few counts. The V gene is TRBV7-7, the J gene TRBJ2-5; possible D gene TRBD2, 6 bases. This CDR3 is built from 15 residues. Looked up from germline, CDR1 is SSHAT and CDR2 is FNYEAQ (reference sequence). With 3 bases removed from V and 6 bases from J, the gap between germline ends came to 17 bases. As DNA, the CDR3 is TGTGCCAGCAGCTTTTCGGGCCCGGGGGTAAAGACCCAGTACTTC. Protein product: CASSFSGPGVKTQYF.

This clonotype has just a few counts. This chain links TRBV20-1 with TRBJ2-1, with D perhaps TRBD2 (6 bases). CDR3 length: 16 amino acids. The ends were cut back, 0 bases at V and 0 bases at J, with 12 bases in the middle. Germline CDR1 reads DFQATT; CDR2 reads SNEGSKA (reference sequence). The CDR3 loop reads CSARERFGSSYNEQFF. The CDR3 DNA reads TGCAGTGCTAGAGAAAGGTTCGGGAGCTCCTACAATGAGCAGTTCTTC.

The chain carries TRBV29-1 and TRBJ2-7; 13 bases are shared with TRBD2. CDR1 and CDR2 (germline): SQVTM, ANQGSEA. The CDR3 has 14 residues. Germline trimming cut 7 bases from V and 3 bases from J; bases unmatched to any gene: 6. The CDR3 DNA sequence: TGCAGCGCTGGGGGGACTAGCGGGGTCTACGAGCAGTACTTC. Encoded protein: CSAGGTSGVYEQYF.

This chain uses TRBV12-3 or TRBV12-4 with TRBJ2-3; 7 nucleotides line up with TRBD2. This CDR3 region has 13 residues. V lost 8 bases and J lost 4; bases outside the gene matches: 6. The DNA of the CDR3 is TGTGCCAGCTTGGCCCGGGGGGCAGATACGCAGTATTTT. Encoded protein: CASLARGADTQYF.

A few counts support this clonotype. V and J are TRBV12-3 or TRBV12-4 and TRBJ2-7, with TRBD2 matching 7 bases. The CDR3 has 15 amino acids. Germline trimming cut 6 bases from V and 3 bases from J; bases unmatched to any gene: 11. CDR3 sequence reads: CASSPRGSVDYEQYF. For the CDR3, the DNA is TGTGCCAGCAGCCCGCGGGGGTCCGTCGACTACGAGCAGTACTTC.

The chain joins TRBV7-9 to TRBJ2-2; D perhaps matches TRBD1 (7 bases). This CDR3 is built from 14 residues. Germline V gene data show CDR1 as SEHNR and CDR2 as FQNEAQ (reference sequence). Trimming removed 3 bases from V and 6 bases from J, with 11 bases in between. The CDR3: CASSLAGTAGELFF. As DNA, the CDR3 is TGTGCCAGCAGCTTGGCGGGGACAGCCGGGGAGCTGTTTTTT.

The V and J genes are TRBV6-2 or TRBV6-3 and TRBJ2-7; no reliable D call. V lost 6 bases, J lost 5 bases, and 11 bases lay in between. Germline values: CDR1 MNHEY, CDR2 SVGEGT. The CDR3 is 12 amino acids. The CDR3 region is CASSRLHDEQYF. CDR3 in DNA: TGTGCCAGCAGCCGGCTGCATGACGAGCAGTACTTC.

The sample holds a few counts of this clonotype. V usage is TRBV27 and J usage is TRBJ1-4, with TRBD1 matching 7 bases. This CDR3 is built from 14 residues. Germline loops: CDR1 MNHEY, CDR2 SMNVEV (reference sequence). V was clipped by 6 bases and J by 3 bases; unmatched bases: 4. CDR3 sequence (DNA): TGTGCCAGCAGCCGGACAGGCGCTAATGAAAAACTGTTTTTT. It is translated as CASSRTGANEKLFF.

This clonotype was seen a few times. The chain joins TRBV6-1 to TRBJ2-7, with 7 bases matching TRBD1. Germline CDR1 reads MNHNS; CDR2 reads SASEGT. The CDR3 contains 15 residues. J gave up 5 bases and V 4 bases, and 11 bases lay outside the gene matches. CDR3 in DNA: TGTGCCAGCAGTGTAAGACAGGGCCCAGGGAACGAGCAGTACTTC. The encoded protein is CASSVRQGPGNEQYF.

Only a few counts were recorded for this clonotype. The genes are TRBV5-1 and TRBJ2-1, with D possibly matching TRBD2 (5 bases). The CDR3 loop spans 16 amino acids. V gave up 5 bases and J gave up 0 bases, with 15 bases separating them. Germline V gene lookup returns CDR1 SGHRS and CDR2 YFSETQ. CDR3 DNA sequence: TGCGCCAGCAGAGGAAGGGAGTCCGGCTCCTACAATGAGCAGTTCTTC. This gives the protein CASRGRESGSYNEQFF.

The chain is built from TRBV10-3 and TRBJ2-3; D uncertain. The germline V and J ends were trimmed by 1 base and 2 bases, with 4 bases remaining between them. CDR1 ENHRY and CDR2 SYGVKD come from the germline V gene. The CDR3 is 13 residues long. CDR3 in amino acids: CAISELATDTQYF. CDR3 DNA: TGTGCCATCAGTGAGTTGGCCACAGATACGCAGTATTTT.

This clonotype was found many times. The CDR3 nucleotides read TGCGCCAGCAGGTCCGGGACTAGCGGAGCTAATGAGCAGTTCTTC. This codes for CASRSGTSGANEQFF. The chain carries TRBV5-1 and TRBJ2-1; TRBD2 agrees at 11 bases. This CDR3 comprises 15 residues. V lost 5 bases and J lost 7; bases outside the gene matches: 8. Germline CDR1 reads SGHRS; CDR2 reads YFSETQ.

This chain uses TRBV7-9 with TRBJ2-1; D remains ambiguous. CDR3 length: 11 amino acids. Germline values: CDR1 SEHNR, CDR2 FQNEAQ (reference sequence). V gave up 8 bases and J gave up 8 bases, with 10 bases separating them. The CDR3 DNA is TGTGCCAGCCGACTGTGGGATGAGCAGTTCTTC. Its translation is CASRLWDEQFF.

This clonotype was picked up a small number of times. The chain links TRBV7-2 to TRBJ1-2; 10 bases map to TRBD1. The CDR3 is 15 amino acids. Germline assignment: CDR1 SGHTA and CDR2 FQGNSA. The junction had 2 bases not matched to a gene; V was cut back by 1 base and J by 3 bases. The CDR3 coding sequence is TGTGCCAGCAGCTTAGAGGGACAGGGGCACTATGGCTACACCTTC. Translated, it gives CASSLEGQGHYGYTF.

This CDR3 reads CSVENSEKLFF. The CDR3 DNA sequence: TGCAGCGTTGAAAACAGTGAAAAACTGTTTTTT. The genes are TRBV29-1 and TRBJ1-4; D uncertain. Germline V gene sequence: CDR1 SQVTM, CDR2 ANQGSEA. This CDR3 region has 11 residues. V gave up 2 bases and J gave up 7 bases, with 5 bases separating them. Full variable domain (remainder filled in from reference TRBV29-1 and TRBJ1-4): SAVISQKPSRDICQRGTSLTIQCQVDSQVTMMFWYRQQPGQSLTLIATANQGSEATYESGFVIDKFPISRPNLTFSTLTVSNMSPEDSSIYLCSVENSEKLFFGSGTQLSVL.

The J gene is TRBJ1-2, the V gene TRBV19; 8 bases align to TRBD1. This CDR3 spans 13 amino acids. Trimming took 6 bases from V and 3 from J; bases not matched to a gene: 3. From germline, CDR1 is LNHDA and CDR2 SQIVND (reference sequence). This CDR3 is CASRDRGDYGYTF. In nucleotides, the CDR3 is TGTGCCAGTAGAGACAGGGGAGACTATGGCTACACCTTC.

A few counts support this clonotype. J is TRBJ2-4 and V is TRBV12-3 or TRBV12-4; perhaps TRBD1 as D (5 bases). This CDR3 is 13 amino acids long. V was pared by 7 bases and J by 6 bases, with 13 bases between. This chain's CDR3 is CASTEFQGNIQYF. CDR3 sequence (DNA): TGTGCCAGCACCGAATTCCAGGGAAACATTCAGTACTTC.

This clonotype was detected only a few times. The V and J genes are TRBV5-5 and TRBJ2-5; a weak D match, TRBD1 (5 bases). V was shortened by 0 bases and J by 5 bases, with 17 bases between the two germline ends. The CDR3 totals 16 residues. Germline loops: CDR1 SGHKS, CDR2 YYEKEE (reference sequence). The CDR3 DNA reads TGTGCCAGCAGCTTGGTGGCAGGGCGGAGTACGGAGACCCAGTACTTC. This encodes CASSLVAGRSTETQYF.

This chain connects TRBV12-3 or TRBV12-4 to TRBJ2-5; 7 bases align to TRBD2. V gave up 7 bases and J gave up 3 bases; unmatched junction bases: 11. CDR3 length: 15 residues. This CDR3 reads CASNEGLGGEETQYF. The CDR3 bases are TGTGCCAGCAACGAGGGGTTGGGGGGGGAAGAGACCCAGTACTTC.

The sample holds a few counts of this clonotype. The chain joins TRBV29-1 to TRBJ2-5; 7 bases are shared with TRBD2. Germline V CDR1 and CDR2: SQVTM, ANQGSEA. V shed 4 bases, J shed 5 bases, and the junction held 13 bases outside the gene matches. The CDR3 sequence is 15 residues long. The CDR3 region has the DNA TGCAGCGTTGTGGTAGTTCTAGCGGAGGGGGAGACCCAGTACTTC. Its translation: CSVVVVLAEGETQYF.

This clonotype was seen only a few times. The rearrangement links TRBV6-1 to TRBJ1-3; D is unclear. This CDR3 spans 13 amino acids. CDR1 and CDR2 from the germline V gene are MNHNS and SASEGT. V lost 1 base to trimming and J lost 4 bases, with 5 bases between them. CDR3 protein: CASSEVYGNTIYF. The CDR3 DNA sequence: TGTGCCAGCAGTGAAGTGTACGGAAACACCATATATTTT.

CDR3 residues: CASSSVVAGINEQFF. CDR3 nucleotide sequence: TGTGCCAGCAGCTCAGTGGTAGCGGGGATCAATGAGCAGTTCTTC. The chain is built from TRBV9 and TRBJ2-1; 8 bases align to TRBD2. Germline V gene lookup returns CDR1 SGDLS and CDR2 YYNGEE. After removal of 4 bases from V and 6 bases from J, the junction contained 9 bases not matched to a gene. The CDR3 has 15 amino acids. The full variable domain, in which reference TRBV9 and TRBJ2-1 provide the parts outside the CDR3, is DSGVTQTPKHLITATGQRVTLRCSPRSGDLSVYWYQQSLDQGLQFLIQYYNGEERAKGNILERFSAQQFPDLHSELNLSSLELGDSALYFCASSSVVAGINEQFFGPGTRLTVL.

This clonotype was recorded many times. The rearrangement links TRBV6-2 or TRBV6-3 to TRBJ2-7, with 10 bases aligning to TRBD2. Germline-derived CDR1 and CDR2 are MNHEY and SVGEGT. The CDR3 covers 16 residues. V dropped 4 bases and J dropped 1; count of bases not matched to a gene: 7. The CDR3 loop is CASSLFTSGASYEQYF. The CDR3 DNA reads TGTGCCAGCAGTTTATTCACTAGCGGGGCTTCCTACGAGCAGTACTTC.

This clonotype was seen more than once but under ten times. The chain employs TRBV20-1 and TRBJ2-3, with 8 bases matching TRBD2. CDR3 length equals 16 residues. CDR1 and CDR2 (germline): DFQATT, SNEGSKA (reference sequence). After removal of 6 bases from V and 1 base from J, the junction contained 12 bases not matched to a gene. The CDR3 protein is CSARAGDGGRTDTQYF. The CDR3 DNA is TGCAGTGCGCGAGCGGGAGATGGGGGGCGCACAGATACGCAGTATTTT.